This TCR beta chain is drawn from a study of cytomegalovirus exposure and HLA in healthy donors. In the PCR, 60 Vbeta and 13 Jbeta primers were used. TCRdb's copy holds only in-frame clones and misses some; the assay was immunoSEQ multiplex PCR. Among about 120,000 clones listed, more than 65% were seen once. Study findings and constraints: Per published accounts, TCR beta sequences correctly predicted the HLA-A and HLA-B alleles of most subjects.

A remark on this clone: Its antigen is still unknown.

The source material was PBMCs. The source of this sequence is a woman under 30 in good health and CMV-seronegative.

CDR3 protein: CASSQGRLAGDYEQYF. The CDR3 nucleotides are TGCGCCAGCAGCCAAGGCCGACTAGCGGGAGACTACGAGCAGTACTTC. This chain connects TRBV4-1 to TRBJ2-7; 12 nucleotides match TRBD2. Trimming cost V 1 base and J 3 bases; bases outside gene matches: 4. The CDR3 runs to 16 residues. The germline gives CDR1 MGHRA, CDR2 YSYEKL.